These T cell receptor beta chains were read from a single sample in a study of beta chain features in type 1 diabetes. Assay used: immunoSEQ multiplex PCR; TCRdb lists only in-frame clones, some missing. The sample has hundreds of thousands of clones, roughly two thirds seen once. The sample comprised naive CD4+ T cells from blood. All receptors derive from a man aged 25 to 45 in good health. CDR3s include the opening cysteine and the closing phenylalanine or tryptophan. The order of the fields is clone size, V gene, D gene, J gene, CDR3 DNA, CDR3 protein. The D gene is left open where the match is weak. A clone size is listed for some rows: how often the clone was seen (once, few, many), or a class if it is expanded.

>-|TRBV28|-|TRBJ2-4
TGTGCCAGCAGCTATCTCTCAGTGGCCAAAAACATTCAGTACTTC
CASSYLSVAKNIQYF
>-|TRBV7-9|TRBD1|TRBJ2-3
TGTGCCAGCAGCCCCGGGACAGGCACAGATACGCAGTATTTT
CASSPGTGTDTQYF
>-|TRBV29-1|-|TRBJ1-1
TGCAGCGTTGAGTTGAGGGCGAGGCACACTGAAGCTTTCTTT
CSVELRARHTEAFF
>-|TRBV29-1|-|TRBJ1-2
TGCAGCGTTGCACAGGGTGTTGGCTACACCTTC
CSVAQGVGYTF
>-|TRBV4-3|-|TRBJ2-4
TGCGCCAGCAGCCAAGAATTGGGTACTGGAAACATTCAGTACTTC
CASSQELGTGNIQYF
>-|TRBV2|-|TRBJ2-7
TGTGCCAGCAGTCATTACGAGCAGTACTTC
CASSHYEQYF
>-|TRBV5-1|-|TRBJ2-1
TGCGCCAGCAGCTTTACGGATAGCTCCTACAATGAGCAGTTCTTC
CASSFTDSSYNEQFF
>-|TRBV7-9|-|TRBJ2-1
TGTGCCAGCAGCCTTCTCCAGTCCGACAATGAGCAGTTCTTC
CASSLLQSDNEQFF
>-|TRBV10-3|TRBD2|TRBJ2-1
TGTGCCATCAGTGAGGACGCGGGAGGGCCGAATGAGCAGTTCTTC
CAISEDAGGPNEQFF
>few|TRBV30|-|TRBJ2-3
TGTGCCTGGAGTCCAGCGACAGATACGCAGTATTTT
CAWSPATDTQYF
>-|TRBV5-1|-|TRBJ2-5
TGCGCCAGCAGCTCCCGCCTACCACAAGAGACCCAGTACTTC
CASSSRLPQETQYF
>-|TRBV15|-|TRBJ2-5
TGTGCCACCAGCAGAGGATACGCGGGAAACCAAGAGACCCAGTACTTC
CATSRGYAGNQETQYF
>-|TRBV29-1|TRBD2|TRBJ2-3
TGCAGCGTCTCCCCCGCGCGGGGGGAGGGCCGTGCGCATACGCAGTATTTT
CSVSPARGEGRAHTQYF
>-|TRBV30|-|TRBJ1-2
TGTGCCTGGAGTTGGGGGCACGGAAGCTATGGCTACACCTTC
CAWSWGHGSYGYTF
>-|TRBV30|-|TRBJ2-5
TGTGCCTGGAGTGTCCAGGGGTGGAGTCAAGAGACCCAGTACTTC
CAWSVQGWSQETQYF
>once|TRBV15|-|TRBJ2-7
TGTGCCACCAGCAGAGGTGCAGGGGGGTCGAAGGAGCAGTACTTC
CATSRGAGGSKEQYF
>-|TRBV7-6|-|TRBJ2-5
TGTGCCAGCAGCTCAGAAGAGACCCAGTACTTC
CASSSEETQYF